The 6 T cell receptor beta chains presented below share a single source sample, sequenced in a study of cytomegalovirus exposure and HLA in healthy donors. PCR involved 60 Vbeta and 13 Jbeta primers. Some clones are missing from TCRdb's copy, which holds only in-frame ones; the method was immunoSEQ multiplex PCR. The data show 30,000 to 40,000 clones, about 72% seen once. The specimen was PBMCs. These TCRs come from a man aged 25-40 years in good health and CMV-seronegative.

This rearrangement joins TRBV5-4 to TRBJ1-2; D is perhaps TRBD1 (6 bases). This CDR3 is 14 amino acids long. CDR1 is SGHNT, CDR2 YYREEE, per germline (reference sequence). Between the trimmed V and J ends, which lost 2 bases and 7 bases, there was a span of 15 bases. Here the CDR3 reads CASSFYGTTSGYTF. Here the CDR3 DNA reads TGTGCCAGCAGCTTTTATGGGACAACATCTGGCTACACCTTC.

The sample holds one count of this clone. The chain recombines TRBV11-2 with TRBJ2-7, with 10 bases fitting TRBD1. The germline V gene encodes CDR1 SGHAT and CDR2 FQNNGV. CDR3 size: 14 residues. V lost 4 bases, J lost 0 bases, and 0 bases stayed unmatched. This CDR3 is CASSWTGGSYEQYF. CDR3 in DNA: TGTGCCAGCAGCTGGACAGGGGGCTCCTACGAGCAGTACTTC. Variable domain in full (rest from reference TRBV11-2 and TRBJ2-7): EAGVAQSPRYKIIEKRQSVAFWCNPISGHATLYWYQQILGQGPKLLIQFQNNGVVDDSQLPKDRFSAERLKGVDSTLKIQPAKLEDSAVYLCASSWTGGSYEQYFGPGTRLTVT.

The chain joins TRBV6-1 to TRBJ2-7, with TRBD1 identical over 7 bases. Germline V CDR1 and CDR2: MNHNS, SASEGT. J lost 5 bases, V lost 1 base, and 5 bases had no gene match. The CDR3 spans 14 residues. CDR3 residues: CASSEVVGGDEQYF. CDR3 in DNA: TGTGCCAGCAGTGAAGTGGTAGGGGGCGACGAGCAGTACTTC.

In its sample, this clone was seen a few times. The CDR3 loop is CASSLPGTGVEKLFF. For the CDR3, the DNA is TGTGCCAGCAGTCTTCCCGGGACAGGGGTTGAAAAACTGTTTTTT. The V call is TRBV2, the J call TRBJ1-4, with 10 positions matching TRBD1. Germline-derived CDR1 and CDR2 are SNHLY and FYNNEI. V gave up 5 bases and J gave up 7 bases; unmatched junction bases: 7. This CDR3 spans 15 amino acids.

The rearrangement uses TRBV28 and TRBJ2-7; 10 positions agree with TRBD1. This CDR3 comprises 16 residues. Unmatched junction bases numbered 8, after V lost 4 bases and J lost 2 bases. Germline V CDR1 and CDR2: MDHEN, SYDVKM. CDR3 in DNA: TGTGCCAGCAGTTCAGACCAGGGACAGGGGACCTACGAGCAGTACTTC. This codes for CASSSDQGQGTYEQYF.

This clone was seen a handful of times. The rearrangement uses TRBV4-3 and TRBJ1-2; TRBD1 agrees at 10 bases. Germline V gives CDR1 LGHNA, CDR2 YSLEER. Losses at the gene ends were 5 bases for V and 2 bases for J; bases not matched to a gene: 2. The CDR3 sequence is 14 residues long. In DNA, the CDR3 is TGCGCCAGCAGCGGGACAGGGGCCAACTATGGCTACACCTTC. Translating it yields CASSGTGANYGYTF.